The source of this TCR beta chain is a study of T-cell reconstitution after alpha-beta-depleted transplantation in children. The TCRbeta library was prepared with unique molecular identifiers. MiXCR, run by TCRdb on the PCR reads, gives a single entry per CDR3 protein. The sample records 300,000 to 400,000 distinct CDR3 sequences, around 15% being singletons. This clonotype was counted at least ten times. The antigen is undetermined. Findings of the study overall: One year post-transplant, T-cell counts and diversity were largely derived from T cells produced anew. Surviving thymic progenitors and recipient T cells were the source of high TCRbeta diversity at day 60 in some patients. Where alpha-beta T cells came from about two months after transplant was reportedly several hundred expanded graft clones.

The sequence came from a male patient aged 2 to 9 who had a stem cell transplant for acute lymphoblastic leukemia, so the T cells may come from the graft donor. The specimen was PBMCs, mostly from graft donor cells, collected 360 days after TCRalphabeta/CD19-depleted stem cell transplant.

CDR3 loop: CASSYGPPQGPYEQYF. The CDR3 DNA reads TGTGCCAGCAGTTACGGACCCCCACAGGGACCCTACGAGCAGTACTTC. The chain links TRBV6-2 or TRBV6-3 to TRBJ2-7, with a weak D call TRBD1 (6 bases). The V end lost 2 bases, the J end lost 2 bases, and 16 bases lay between the germline ends. CDR1 MNHEY and CDR2 SVGEGT come from the germline V gene. CDR3 length: 16 residues.